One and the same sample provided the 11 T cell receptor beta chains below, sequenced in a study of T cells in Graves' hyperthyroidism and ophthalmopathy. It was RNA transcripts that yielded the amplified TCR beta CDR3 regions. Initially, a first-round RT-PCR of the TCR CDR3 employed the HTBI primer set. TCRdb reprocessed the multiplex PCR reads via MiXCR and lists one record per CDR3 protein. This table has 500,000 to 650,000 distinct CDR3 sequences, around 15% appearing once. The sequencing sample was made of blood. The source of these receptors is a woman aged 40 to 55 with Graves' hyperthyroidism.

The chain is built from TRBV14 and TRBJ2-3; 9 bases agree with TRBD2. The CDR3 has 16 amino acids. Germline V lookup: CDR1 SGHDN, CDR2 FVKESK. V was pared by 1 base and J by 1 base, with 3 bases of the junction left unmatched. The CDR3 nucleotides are TGTGCCAGCAGCCAAGTTGCGGGAGGGCGCACAGATACGCAGTATTTT. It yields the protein CASSQVAGGRTDTQYF.

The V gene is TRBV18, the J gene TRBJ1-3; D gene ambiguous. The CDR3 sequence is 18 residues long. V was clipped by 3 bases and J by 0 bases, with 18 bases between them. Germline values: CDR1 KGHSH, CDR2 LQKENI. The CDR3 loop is CASSPPGLTFVSGNTIYF. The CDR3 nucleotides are TGTGCCAGCTCACCGCCGGGCCTAACCTTCGTCTCTGGAAACACCATATATTTT.

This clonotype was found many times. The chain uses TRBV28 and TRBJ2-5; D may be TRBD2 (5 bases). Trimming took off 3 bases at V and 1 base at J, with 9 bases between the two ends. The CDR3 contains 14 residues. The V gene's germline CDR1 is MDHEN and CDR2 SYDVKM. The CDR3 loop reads CASSFEGRQETQYF. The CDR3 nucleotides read TGTGCCAGCAGTTTCGAGGGCCGCCAAGAGACCCAGTACTTC. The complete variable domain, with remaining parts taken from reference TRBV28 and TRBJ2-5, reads DVKVTQSSRYLVKRTGEKVFLECVQDMDHENMFWYRQDPGLGLRLIYFSYDVKMKEKGDIPEGYSVSREKKERFSLILESASTNQTSMYLCASSFEGRQETQYFGPGTRLLVL.

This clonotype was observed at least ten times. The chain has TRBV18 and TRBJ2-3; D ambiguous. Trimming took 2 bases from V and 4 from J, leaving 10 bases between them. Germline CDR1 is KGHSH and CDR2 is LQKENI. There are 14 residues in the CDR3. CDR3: CASSPNVQADTQYF. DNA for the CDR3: TGTGCCAGCTCACCAAACGTCCAGGCAGATACGCAGTATTTT.

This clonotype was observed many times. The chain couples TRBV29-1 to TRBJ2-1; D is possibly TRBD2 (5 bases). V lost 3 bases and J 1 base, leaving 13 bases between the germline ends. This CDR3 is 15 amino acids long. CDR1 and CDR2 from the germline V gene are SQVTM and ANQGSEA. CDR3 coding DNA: TGCAGCGTTGAGGAGGTGGCGGTTTCCTACAATGAGCAGTTCTTC. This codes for CSVEEVAVSYNEQFF.

CDR3 amino acids: CASSQEGSGRASDTQYF. The CDR3 DNA is TGTGCCAGCAGCCAAGAAGGGAGCGGGAGGGCCTCGGATACGCAGTATTTT. The chain employs TRBV4-2 and TRBJ2-3; 10 bases match TRBD2. Germline V CDR1 and CDR2: LGHNA, YNFKEQ. With V trimmed by 0 bases and J by 6 bases, 9 bases remained unmatched. The CDR3 is 17 amino acids.

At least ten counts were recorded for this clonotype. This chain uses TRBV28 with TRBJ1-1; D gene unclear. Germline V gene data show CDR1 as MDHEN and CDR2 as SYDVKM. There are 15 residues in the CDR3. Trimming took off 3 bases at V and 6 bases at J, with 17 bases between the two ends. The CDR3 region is CASSFPSSTVPEAFF. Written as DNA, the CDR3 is TGTGCCAGCAGTTTTCCCAGTAGTACGGTCCCTGAAGCTTTCTTT.

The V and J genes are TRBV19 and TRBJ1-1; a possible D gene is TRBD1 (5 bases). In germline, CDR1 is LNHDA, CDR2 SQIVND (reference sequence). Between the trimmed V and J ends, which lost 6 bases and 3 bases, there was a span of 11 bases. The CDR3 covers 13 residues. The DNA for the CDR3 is TGTGCCAGTAGGCCTCAGGGTCACACTGAAGCTTTCTTT. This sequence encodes CASRPQGHTEAFF.

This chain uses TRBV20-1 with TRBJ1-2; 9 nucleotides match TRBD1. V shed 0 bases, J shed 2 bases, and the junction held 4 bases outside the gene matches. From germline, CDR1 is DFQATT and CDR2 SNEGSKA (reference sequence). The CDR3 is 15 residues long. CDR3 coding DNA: TGCAGTGCTAGAGAATTAGGGACAGGGAACTATGGCTACACCTTC. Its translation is CSARELGTGNYGYTF.

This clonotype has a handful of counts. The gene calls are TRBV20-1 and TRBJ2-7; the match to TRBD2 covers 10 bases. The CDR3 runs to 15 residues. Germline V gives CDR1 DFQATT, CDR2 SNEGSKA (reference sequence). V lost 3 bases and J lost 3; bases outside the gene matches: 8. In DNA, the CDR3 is TGCAGTGCTAGGGCGGGATCTAGCGGGGGCTACGAGCAGTACTTC. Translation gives CSARAGSSGGYEQYF.

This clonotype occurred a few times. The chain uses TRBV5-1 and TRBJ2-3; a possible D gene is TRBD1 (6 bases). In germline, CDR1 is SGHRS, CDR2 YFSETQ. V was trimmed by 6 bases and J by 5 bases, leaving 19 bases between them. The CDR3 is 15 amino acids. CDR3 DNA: TGCGCCAGCACCCTGGAAGGGGCAGGGGAAGATACGCAGTATTTT. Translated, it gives CASTLEGAGEDTQYF.